These 23 T cell receptor beta chains were all obtained from the same sample, sequenced in a study of blood T cell repertoires in COVID-19. Data came from immunoSEQ multiplex PCR; TCRdb stores just in-frame clones and leaves some out. The data show about 35,000 clones, with more than 70% seen just once and around 45% held by the top ten. Specimen: peripheral blood. Receptors were obtained from a man in his sixties with active or convalescent COVID-19.

The V and J genes are TRBV20-1 and TRBJ1-5, with 10 bases matching TRBD1. Germline values: CDR1 DFQATT, CDR2 SNEGSKA (reference sequence). The CDR3 sequence is 15 residues long. V dropped 3 bases and J dropped 5; count of bases not matched to a gene: 7. This CDR3 is CSASLRQGAHQPQHF. The CDR3 DNA reads TGCAGTGCTAGTCTCCGACAGGGGGCTCATCAGCCCCAGCATTTT.

In this sample, this clone turned up once. The CDR3 loop reads CASSSGGPGNTIYF. The CDR3 DNA reads as TGTGCCAGCAGCTCGGGGGGTCCTGGAAACACCATATATTTT. The rearrangement joins TRBV11-3 to TRBJ1-3, with D possibly TRBD1 on 5 matching bases. The germline V gene encodes CDR1 SGHNT and CDR2 YENEEA. Between the trimmed V and J ends, which lost 4 bases and 2 bases, there was a span of 9 bases. The CDR3 has 14 residues.

V and J are TRBV28 and TRBJ2-5; 15 nucleotides match TRBD2. Germline lookup yields CDR1 MDHEN and CDR2 SYDVKM. The junction had 6 bases not matched to a gene; V was cut back by 6 bases and J by 4 bases. The CDR3 runs 16 residues. CDR3 protein: CASSGLAGGSRETQYF. CDR3 nucleotide sequence: TGTGCCAGCAGCGGACTAGCGGGGGGGAGTAGAGAGACCCAGTACTTC.

This clone was seen just once. This sequence joins TRBV9 and TRBJ2-3, with a possible D match to TRBD2 (5 bases). This CDR3 contains 16 residues. Germline loops: CDR1 SGDLS, CDR2 YYNGEE. Trimming removed 2 bases from V and 4 bases from J, with 17 bases in between. The DNA for the CDR3 is TGTGCCAGCAGCGTTCGACCCCGAGGAGGTTCAGATACGCAGTATTTT. Residues: CASSVRPRGGSDTQYF.

The V call is TRBV29-1, the J call TRBJ1-2, with D perhaps matching TRBD1 (5 bases). CDR3 length equals 12 residues. V was shortened by 7 bases and J by 8 bases, with 17 bases between the two germline ends. Germline V gene lookup returns CDR1 SQVTM and CDR2 ANQGSEA. CDR3: CSAQEGLRGYTF. The CDR3 bases are TGCAGCGCACAGGAGGGCTTGCGGGGCTACACCTTC.

The rearrangement uses TRBV7-8 and TRBJ2-5, with a possible D match to TRBD2 (5 bases). The V gene lost 5 bases and the J gene lost 3 bases, with 13 bases spanning the gap. The CDR3 is made up of 14 amino acids. CDR1 and CDR2 (germline): SGHVS, FQNEAQ. The CDR3 reads CASSVGGSKETQYF. CDR3 sequence (DNA): TGTGCCAGCAGCGTCGGAGGCAGTAAAGAGACCCAGTACTTC.

The CDR3 nucleotides are TGTGCCAGTAGAGAGGACAGGGCGGGTGGCTACACCTTC. Translation: CASREDRAGGYTF. V usage is TRBV19 and J usage is TRBJ1-2; 8 nucleotides align to TRBD1. Germline V gives CDR1 LNHDA, CDR2 SQIVND (reference sequence). V shed 6 bases, J shed 7 bases, and the junction held 7 bases outside the gene matches. The CDR3 covers 13 residues.

The genes are TRBV5-4 and TRBJ1-1; D call uncertain. The CDR3 consists of 14 residues. The ends were cut back, 0 bases at V and 2 bases at J, with 8 bases in the middle. The germline CDR1 and CDR2 sequences are SGHNT and YYREEE (reference sequence). CDR3 protein: CASSLAAANTEAFF. In nucleotides, the CDR3 is TGTGCCAGCAGCTTGGCCGCGGCCAACACTGAAGCTTTCTTT. Looking up the rest from reference TRBV5-4 and TRBJ1-1 gives the full variable domain: ETGVTQSPTHLIKTRGQQVTLRCSSQSGHNTVSWYQQALGQGPQFIFQYYREEENGRGNFPPRFSGLQFPNYSSELNVNALELDDSALYLCASSLAAANTEAFFGQGTRLTVV.

The chain recombines TRBV10-3 with TRBJ2-1, with 8 bases matching TRBD2. V gave up 10 bases and J gave up 0 bases; unmatched junction bases: 14. CDR3 length equals 17 residues. Germline V gives CDR1 ENHRY, CDR2 SYGVKD. The CDR3 here is CATLDSGGESSYNEQFF. DNA of the CDR3: TGTGCCACTTTAGACAGCGGGGGCGAAAGCTCCTACAATGAGCAGTTCTTC.

V and J are TRBV20-1 and TRBJ1-2; weak D call: TRBD1 (5 bases). CDR3 length: 13 residues. Per the germline V gene, CDR1 is DFQATT and CDR2 is SNEGSKA (reference sequence). V lost 3 bases, J lost 6 bases, and 14 bases lay in between. DNA of the CDR3: TGCAGTGCTAGTCCAGGGATGCGCCATGGCTACACCTTC. This gives the protein CSASPGMRHGYTF.

The chain couples TRBV5-1 to TRBJ2-1; possibly TRBD1 for D (5 bases). CDR1 and CDR2 (germline): SGHRS, YFSETQ. V lost 3 bases and J lost 2, with 12 bases in between. The length of the CDR3 is 15 residues. This chain's CDR3 is CASSSQTATYNEQFF. The CDR3 DNA is TGCGCCAGCAGCTCCCAGACAGCAACCTACAATGAGCAGTTCTTC.

The CDR3, as DNA: TGTGCCAGTAGTGCACCGGGGGGATTGAGCACTGAAGCTTTCTTT. Translation gives CASSAPGGLSTEAFF. This chain connects TRBV19 to TRBJ1-1; weak D call: TRBD1 (5 bases). Trimming took 5 bases from V and 4 from J, leaving 17 bases between them. The CDR3 totals 15 residues. CDR1 and CDR2 (germline): LNHDA, SQIVND (reference sequence).

The chain carries TRBV20-1 and TRBJ1-1; D unclear. The germline V gene encodes CDR1 DFQATT and CDR2 SNEGSKA (reference sequence). The CDR3 has 14 amino acids. V was clipped by 3 bases and J by 2 bases, with 13 bases between them. CDR3 DNA: TGCAGTGCTAGTAAGGGAGTTGGAAACACTGAAGCTTTCTTT. This encodes CSASKGVGNTEAFF.

V usage is TRBV18 and J usage is TRBJ1-4; 7 nucleotides align to TRBD1. CDR1 and CDR2 from the germline V gene are KGHSH and LQKENI. The CDR3 is 16 residues long. Unmatched junction bases numbered 5, after V lost 4 bases and J lost 0 bases. The DNA of the CDR3 is TGTGCCAGCTCACGGGACAGAGAAGCAACTAATGAAAAACTGTTTTTT. Translated, it gives CASSRDREATNEKLFF.

The J gene is TRBJ1-5, the V gene TRBV18; 7 bases fit TRBD1. V dropped 6 bases and J dropped 2; count of bases not matched to a gene: 7. The germline V gene encodes CDR1 KGHSH and CDR2 LQKENI. The CDR3 extends over 15 amino acids. As DNA, the CDR3 is TGTGCCAGCTCCCCGGGACAGATGGGCAATCAGCCCCAGCATTTT. Translating gives CASSPGQMGNQPQHF. Full variable domain (remainder filled in from reference TRBV18 and TRBJ1-5): NAGVMQNPRHLVRRRGQEARLRCSPMKGHSHVYWYRQLPEEGLKFMVYLQKENIIDESGMPKERFSAEFPKEGPSILRIQQVVRGDSAAYFCASSPGQMGNQPQHFGDGTRLSIL.

The gene calls are TRBV10-3 and TRBJ2-7, with D perhaps TRBD2 (5 bases). CDR3 length equals 12 residues. The germline gives CDR1 ENHRY, CDR2 SYGVKD. Trimming took off 4 bases at V and 5 bases at J, with 9 bases between the two ends. The CDR3 DNA is TGTGCCATCAGTGCTGAGGGCAACGAGCAGTACGTC. Translated: CAISAEGNEQYV.

This rearrangement joins TRBV6-5 to TRBJ2-7; D might be TRBD2 (5 bases). The CDR3 is 13 residues long. Trimming cost V 6 bases and J 1 base, with 10 bases left between them. Per the germline V gene, CDR1 is MNHEY and CDR2 is SVGAGI. The CDR3 nucleotides are TGTGCCAGCAGGGCCGCGGGTTCCTACGAGCAGTACGTC. It is translated as CASRAAGSYEQYV.

This chain joins TRBV27 and TRBJ1-4, with D tentatively TRBD1 (6 bases). Germline V gives CDR1 MNHEY, CDR2 SMNVEV (reference sequence). The CDR3 length is 14 residues. Trimming took off 5 bases at V and 4 bases at J, with 11 bases between the two ends. DNA for the CDR3: TGTGCCAGCAGTCCAACAGGGTATAATGAAAAACTGTTTTTT. This codes for CASSPTGYNEKLFF. Based on the CDR3 plus reference TRBV27 and TRBJ1-4, the full variable domain is EAQVTQNPRYLITVTGKKLTVTCSQNMNHEYMSWYRQDPGLGLRQIYYSMNVEVTDKGDVPEGYKVSRKEKRNFPLILESPSPNQTSLYFCASSPTGYNEKLFFGSGTQLSVL.

The chain uses TRBV7-9 and TRBJ1-1; tentatively, D is TRBD1 (6 bases). The germline V gene has CDR1 SEHNR and CDR2 FQNEAQ (reference sequence). The V end lost 0 bases, the J end lost 0 bases, and 11 bases lay between the germline ends. The CDR3 spans 16 residues. The CDR3 region is CASSLARGAVNTEAFF. CDR3 in DNA: TGTGCCAGCAGCTTAGCTCGGGGGGCCGTGAACACTGAAGCTTTCTTT.

For the CDR3, the DNA is TGTGCCTGGGAAGGGGCCCGGCGGAAGTTCTTC. It yields the protein CAWEGARRKFF. The rearrangement links TRBV30 to TRBJ2-1; possibly TRBD1 for D (5 bases). This CDR3 has 11 residues. Deletions cut 5 bases from V and 14 bases from J, with 16 bases between. The germline V gene has CDR1 GTSNPN and CDR2 SVGIG (reference sequence).

This chain links TRBV2 with TRBJ1-1; 9 positions agree with TRBD1. Per germline, CDR1 SNHLY and CDR2 FYNNEI. There are 14 residues in the CDR3. The J segment lost 4 bases and the V segment lost 6 bases, leaving 6 bases of the junction unmatched. The CDR3 here is CASRGGQGPTEAFF. For the CDR3, the DNA is TGTGCCAGCAGAGGCGGACAGGGGCCCACTGAAGCTTTCTTT. The variable domain in full, completed from reference TRBV2 and TRBJ1-1, reads EPEVTQTPSHQVTQMGQEVILRCVPISNHLYFYWYRQILGQKVEFLVSFYNNEISEKSEIFDDQFSVERPDGSNFTLKIRSTKLEDSAMYFCASRGGQGPTEAFFGQGTRLTVV.

This chain uses TRBV28 with TRBJ1-2, with D possibly being TRBD1 (6 bases). This CDR3 spans 15 amino acids. CDR1 is MDHEN and CDR2 is SYDVKM in the germline V gene. The V gene lost 4 bases and the J gene lost 2 bases, with 14 bases spanning the gap. The CDR3 reads CASSSPRGLNYGYTF. The DNA for the CDR3 is TGTGCCAGCAGTTCCCCGAGGGGGTTAAACTATGGCTACACCTTC.

The CDR3 DNA is TGTGCCAGCAGTGAAGATGGGACAGGGTATGGCTACACCTTC. The encoded protein is CASSEDGTGYGYTF. The rearrangement uses TRBV2 and TRBJ1-2; 9 bases match TRBD1. The trim removed 1 base at V and 5 bases at J, leaving 2 bases unmatched. The CDR3 totals 14 residues. Germline CDR1 and CDR2: SNHLY and FYNNEI. Drawing the rest from reference TRBV2 and TRBJ1-2, the complete variable domain is EPEVTQTPSHQVTQMGQEVILRCVPISNHLYFYWYRQILGQKVEFLVSFYNNEISEKSEIFDDQFSVERPDGSNFTLKIRSTKLEDSAMYFCASSEDGTGYGYTFGSGTRLTVV.